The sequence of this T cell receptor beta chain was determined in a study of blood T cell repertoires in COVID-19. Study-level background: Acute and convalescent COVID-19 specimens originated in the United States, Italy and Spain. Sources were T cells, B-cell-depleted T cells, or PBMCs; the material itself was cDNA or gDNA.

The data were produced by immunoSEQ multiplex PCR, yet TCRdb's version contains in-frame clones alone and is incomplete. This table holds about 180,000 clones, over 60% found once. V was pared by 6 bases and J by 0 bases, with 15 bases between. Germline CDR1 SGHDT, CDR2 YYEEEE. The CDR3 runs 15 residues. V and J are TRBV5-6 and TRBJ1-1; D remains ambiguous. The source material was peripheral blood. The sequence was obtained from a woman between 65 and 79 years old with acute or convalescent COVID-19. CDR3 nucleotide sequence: TGTGCCAGCACCCCTGGCCCGTTCATGAACACTGAAGCTTTCTTT. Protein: CASTPGPFMNTEAFF. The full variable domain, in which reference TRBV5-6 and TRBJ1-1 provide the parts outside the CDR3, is DAGVTQSPTHLIKTRGQQVTLRCSPKSGHDTVSWYQQALGQGPQFIFQYYEEEERQRGNFPDRFSGHQFPNYSSELNVNALLLGDSALYLCASTPGPFMNTEAFFGQGTRLTVV.